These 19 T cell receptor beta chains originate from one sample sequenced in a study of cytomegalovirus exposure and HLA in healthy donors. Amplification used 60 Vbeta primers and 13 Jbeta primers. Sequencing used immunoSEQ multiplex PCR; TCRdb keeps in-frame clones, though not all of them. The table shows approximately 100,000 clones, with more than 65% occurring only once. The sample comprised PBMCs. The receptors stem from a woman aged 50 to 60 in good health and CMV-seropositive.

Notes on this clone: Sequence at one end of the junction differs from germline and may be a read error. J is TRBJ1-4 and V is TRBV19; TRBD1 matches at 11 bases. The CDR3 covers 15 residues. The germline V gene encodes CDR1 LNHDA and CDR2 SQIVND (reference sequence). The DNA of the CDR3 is TGTGCCAGTAGTATTCTGGGGACAGGGGGTGAAAAACTGCTTTTT. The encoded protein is CASSILGTGGEKLLF. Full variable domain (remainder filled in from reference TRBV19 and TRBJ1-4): DGGITQSPKYLFRKEGQNVTLSCEQNLNHDAMYWYRQDPGQGLRLIYYSQIVNDFQKGDIAEGYSVSREKKESFPLTVTSAQKNPTAFYLCASSILGTGGEKLLFGSGTQLSVL.

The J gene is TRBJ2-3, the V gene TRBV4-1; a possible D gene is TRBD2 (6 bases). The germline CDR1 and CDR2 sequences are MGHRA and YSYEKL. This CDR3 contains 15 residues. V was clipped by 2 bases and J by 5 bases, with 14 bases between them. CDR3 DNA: TGCGCCAGCAGCCAACTTGGACTGGGAGGAGATACGCAGTATTTT. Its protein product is CASSQLGLGGDTQYF.

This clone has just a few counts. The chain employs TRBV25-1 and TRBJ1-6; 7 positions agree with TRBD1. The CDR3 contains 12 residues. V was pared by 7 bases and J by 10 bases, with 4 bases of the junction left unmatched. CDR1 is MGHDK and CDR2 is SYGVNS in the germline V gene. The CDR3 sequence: CASNTGESPLHF. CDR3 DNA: TGTGCCAGCAATACAGGGGAATCACCCCTCCACTTT.

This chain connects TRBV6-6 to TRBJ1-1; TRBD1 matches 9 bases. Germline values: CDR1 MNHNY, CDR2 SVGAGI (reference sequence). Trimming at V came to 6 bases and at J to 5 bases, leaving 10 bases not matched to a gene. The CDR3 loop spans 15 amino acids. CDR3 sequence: CASRTPGQGWTEAFF. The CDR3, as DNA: TGTGCCAGCAGAACTCCGGGACAGGGTTGGACTGAAGCTTTCTTT.

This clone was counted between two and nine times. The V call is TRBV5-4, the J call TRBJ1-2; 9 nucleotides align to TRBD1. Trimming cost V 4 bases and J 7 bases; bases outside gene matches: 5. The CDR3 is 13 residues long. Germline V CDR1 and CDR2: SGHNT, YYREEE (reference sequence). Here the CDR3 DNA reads TGTGCCAGCAGCGCTACAGGGGGCCTTGGCTACACCTTC. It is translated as CASSATGGLGYTF.

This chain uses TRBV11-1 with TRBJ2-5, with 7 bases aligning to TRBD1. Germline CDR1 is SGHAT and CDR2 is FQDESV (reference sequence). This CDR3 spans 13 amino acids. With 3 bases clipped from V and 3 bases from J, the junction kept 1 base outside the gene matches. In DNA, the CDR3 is TGTGCCAGCAGCTTTACAGGGGAAGAGACCCAGTACTTC. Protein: CASSFTGEETQYF.

The CDR3 loop reads CASSPLQGASVELFF. The CDR3 DNA reads as TGCGCCAGCAGCCCGCTACAGGGGGCTAGTGTGGAGCTGTTTTTT. The V call is TRBV5-1, the J call TRBJ2-2, with 9 nucleotides matching TRBD1. Germline V gene sequence: CDR1 SGHRS, CDR2 YFSETQ. The J segment lost 10 bases and the V segment lost 4 bases, leaving 11 bases of the junction unmatched. The CDR3 runs to 15 residues.

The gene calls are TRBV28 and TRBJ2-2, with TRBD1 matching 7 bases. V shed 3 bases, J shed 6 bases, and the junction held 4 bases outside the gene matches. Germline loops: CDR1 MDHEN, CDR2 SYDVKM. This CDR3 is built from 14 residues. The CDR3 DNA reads TGTGCCAGCAGTTTGACAGGGCTTTCCGGGGAGCTGTTTTTT. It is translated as CASSLTGLSGELFF.

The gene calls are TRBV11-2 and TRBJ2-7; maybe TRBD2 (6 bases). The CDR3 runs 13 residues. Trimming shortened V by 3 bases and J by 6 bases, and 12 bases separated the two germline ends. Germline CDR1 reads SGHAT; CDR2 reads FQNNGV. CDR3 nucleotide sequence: TGTGCCAGCAGCTTTGGGACTTTCGGCGAGCAGTACTTC. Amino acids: CASSFGTFGEQYF. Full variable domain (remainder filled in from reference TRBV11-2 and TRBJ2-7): EAGVAQSPRYKIIEKRQSVAFWCNPISGHATLYWYQQILGQGPKLLIQFQNNGVVDDSQLPKDRFSAERLKGVDSTLKIQPAKLEDSAVYLCASSFGTFGEQYFGPGTRLTVT.

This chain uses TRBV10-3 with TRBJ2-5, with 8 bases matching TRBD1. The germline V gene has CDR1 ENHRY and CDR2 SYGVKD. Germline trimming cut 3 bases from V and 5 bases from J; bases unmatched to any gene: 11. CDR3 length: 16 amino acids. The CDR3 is CAISDPGTGSGETQYF. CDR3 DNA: TGTGCCATCAGTGACCCCGGGACAGGCTCCGGGGAGACCCAGTACTTC.

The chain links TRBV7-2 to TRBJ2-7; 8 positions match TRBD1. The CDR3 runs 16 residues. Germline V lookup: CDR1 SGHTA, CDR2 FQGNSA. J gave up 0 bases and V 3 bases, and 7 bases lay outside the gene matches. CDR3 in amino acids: CASSLTGALSSYEQYF. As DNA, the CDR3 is TGTGCCAGCAGCTTGACAGGGGCCCTCAGCTCCTACGAGCAGTACTTC.

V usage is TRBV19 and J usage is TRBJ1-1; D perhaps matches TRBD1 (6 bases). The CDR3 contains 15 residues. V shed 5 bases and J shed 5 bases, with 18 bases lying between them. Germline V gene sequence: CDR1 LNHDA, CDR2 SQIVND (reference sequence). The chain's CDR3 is CASSARPQGRTEAFF. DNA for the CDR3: TGTGCCAGTAGTGCCCGGCCCCAGGGGCGAACTGAAGCTTTCTTT.

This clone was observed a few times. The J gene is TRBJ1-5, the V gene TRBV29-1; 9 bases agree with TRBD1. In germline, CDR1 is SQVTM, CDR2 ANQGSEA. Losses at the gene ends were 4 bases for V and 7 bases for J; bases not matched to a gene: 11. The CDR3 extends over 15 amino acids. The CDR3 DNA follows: TGCAGCGTTGGAGGGGGGACAGGGAAGAACCAGCCCCAGCATTTT. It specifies CSVGGGTGKNQPQHF. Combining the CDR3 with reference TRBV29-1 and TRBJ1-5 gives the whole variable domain SAVISQKPSRDICQRGTSLTIQCQVDSQVTMMFWYRQQPGQSLTLIATANQGSEATYESGFVIDKFPISRPNLTFSTLTVSNMSPEDSSIYLCSVGGGTGKNQPQHFGDGTRLSIL.

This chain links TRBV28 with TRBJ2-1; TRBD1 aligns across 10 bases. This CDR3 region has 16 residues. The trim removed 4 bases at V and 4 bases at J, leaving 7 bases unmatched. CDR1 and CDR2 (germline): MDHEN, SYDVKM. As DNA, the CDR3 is TGTGCCAGCAGTTCTTCCGACAGGGGGCTTTACAATGAGCAGTTCTTC. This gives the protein CASSSSDRGLYNEQFF.

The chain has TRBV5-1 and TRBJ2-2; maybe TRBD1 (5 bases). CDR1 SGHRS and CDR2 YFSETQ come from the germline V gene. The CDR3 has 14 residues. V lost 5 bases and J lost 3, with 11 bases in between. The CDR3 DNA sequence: TGCGCCAGCAGTCCGGACACCTACACCGGGGAGCTGTTTTTT. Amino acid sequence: CASSPDTYTGELFF. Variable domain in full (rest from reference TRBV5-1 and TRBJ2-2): KAGVTQTPRYLIKTRGQQVTLSCSPISGHRSVSWYQQTPGQGLQFLFEYFSETQRNKGNFPGRFSGRQFSNSRSEMNVSTLELGDSALYLCASSPDTYTGELFFGEGSRLTVL.

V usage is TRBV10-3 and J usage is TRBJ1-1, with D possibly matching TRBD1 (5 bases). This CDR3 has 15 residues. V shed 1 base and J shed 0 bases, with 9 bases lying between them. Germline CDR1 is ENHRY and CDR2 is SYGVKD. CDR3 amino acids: CAISEYRQMNTEAFF. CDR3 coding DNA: TGTGCCATCAGTGAGTATCGACAGATGAACACTGAAGCTTTCTTT.

The CDR3 loop reads CASSDSAGGTDTQYF. In DNA form, the CDR3 reads TGTGCCAGCAGTGATTCAGCGGGGGGGACAGATACGCAGTATTTT. The chain has TRBV2 and TRBJ2-3, with 10 bases aligning to TRBD2. In germline, CDR1 is SNHLY, CDR2 FYNNEI. The V gene end was trimmed by 3 bases and the J gene end by 3 bases; junction bases not matched to a gene: 3. The CDR3 is made up of 15 amino acids. Using reference TRBV2 and TRBJ2-3 for the parts outside the CDR3, the full variable domain is EPEVTQTPSHQVTQMGQEVILRCVPISNHLYFYWYRQILGQKVEFLVSFYNNEISEKSEIFDDQFSVERPDGSNFTLKIRSTKLEDSAMYFCASSDSAGGTDTQYFGPGTRLTVL.

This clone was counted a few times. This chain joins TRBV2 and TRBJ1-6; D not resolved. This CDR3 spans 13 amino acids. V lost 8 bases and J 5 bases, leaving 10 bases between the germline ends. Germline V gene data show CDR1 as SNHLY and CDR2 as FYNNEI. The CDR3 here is CASRWENNSPLHF. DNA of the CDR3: TGTGCCAGCCGTTGGGAGAATAATTCACCCCTCCACTTT.

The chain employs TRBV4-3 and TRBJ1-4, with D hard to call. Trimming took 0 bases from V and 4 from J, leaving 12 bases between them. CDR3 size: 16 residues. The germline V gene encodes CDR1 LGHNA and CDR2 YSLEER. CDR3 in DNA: TGCGCCAGCAGCCAAGATGGAGGACTGTTTAATGAAAAACTGTTTTTT. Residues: CASSQDGGLFNEKLFF.